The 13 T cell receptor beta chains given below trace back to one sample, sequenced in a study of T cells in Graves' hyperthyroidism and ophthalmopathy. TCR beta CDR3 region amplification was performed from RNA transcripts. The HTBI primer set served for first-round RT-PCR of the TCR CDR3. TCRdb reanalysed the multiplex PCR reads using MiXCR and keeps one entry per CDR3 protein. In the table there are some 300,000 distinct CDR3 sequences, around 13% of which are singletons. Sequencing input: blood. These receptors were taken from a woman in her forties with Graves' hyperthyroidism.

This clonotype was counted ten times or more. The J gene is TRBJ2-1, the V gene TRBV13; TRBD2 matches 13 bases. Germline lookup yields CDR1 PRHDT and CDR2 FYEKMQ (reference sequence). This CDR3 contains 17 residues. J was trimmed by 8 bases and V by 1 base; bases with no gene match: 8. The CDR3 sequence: CASSLALGTSGIHEQFF. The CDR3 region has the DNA TGTGCCAGCAGCTTAGCGCTTGGGACTAGCGGGATCCATGAGCAGTTCTTC. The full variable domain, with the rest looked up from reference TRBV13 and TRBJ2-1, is AAGVIQSPRHLIKEKRETATLKCYPIPRHDTVYWYQQGPGQDPQFLISFYEKMQSDKGSIPDRFSAQQFSDYHSELNMSSLELGDSALYFCASSLALGTSGIHEQFFGPGTRLTVL.

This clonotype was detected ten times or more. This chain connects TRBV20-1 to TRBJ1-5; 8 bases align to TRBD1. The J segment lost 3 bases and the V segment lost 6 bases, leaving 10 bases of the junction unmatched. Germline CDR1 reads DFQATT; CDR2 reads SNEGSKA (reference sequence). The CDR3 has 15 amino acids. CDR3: CSARASGGSNQPQHF. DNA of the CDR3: TGCAGTGCCAGGGCGTCAGGGGGCTCCAATCAGCCCCAGCATTTT.

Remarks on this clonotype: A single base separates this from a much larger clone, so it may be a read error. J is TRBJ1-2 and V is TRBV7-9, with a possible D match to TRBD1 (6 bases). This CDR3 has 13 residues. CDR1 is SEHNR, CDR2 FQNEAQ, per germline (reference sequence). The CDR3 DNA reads TGTGCCAGCAGCCGTGGACAGAACTATGACTACACCTTC. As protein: CASSRGQNYDYTF.

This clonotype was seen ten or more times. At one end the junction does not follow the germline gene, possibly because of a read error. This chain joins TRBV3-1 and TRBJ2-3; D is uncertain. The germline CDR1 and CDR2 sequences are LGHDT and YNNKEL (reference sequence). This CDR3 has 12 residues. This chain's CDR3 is CTSSQGFDTQYF. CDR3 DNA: TGTACCAGCAGCCAAGGATTTGATACGCAGTATTTT.

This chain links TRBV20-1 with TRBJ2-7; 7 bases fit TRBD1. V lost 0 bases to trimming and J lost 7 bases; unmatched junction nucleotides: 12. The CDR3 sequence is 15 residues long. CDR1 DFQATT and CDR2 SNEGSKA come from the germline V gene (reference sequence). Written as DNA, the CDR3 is TGCAGTGCTAGAGATTTCCAGGGGGAAGGAGGAGAGCAGTACTTC. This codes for CSARDFQGEGGEQYF.

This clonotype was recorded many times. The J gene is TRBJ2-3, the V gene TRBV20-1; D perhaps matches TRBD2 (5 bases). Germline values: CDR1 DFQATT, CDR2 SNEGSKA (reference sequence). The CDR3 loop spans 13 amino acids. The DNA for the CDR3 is TGCACTGTACTAGATGATAGCACAGATACGCAGTATTTT. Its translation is CTVLDDSTDTQYF.

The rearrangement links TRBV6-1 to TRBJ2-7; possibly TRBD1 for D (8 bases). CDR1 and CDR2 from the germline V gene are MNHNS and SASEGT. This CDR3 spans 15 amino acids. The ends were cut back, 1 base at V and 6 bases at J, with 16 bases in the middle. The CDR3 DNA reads TGTGCCAGCAGTGAAGAGGCGGGAGACAGGGGCGAGCAGTACTTC. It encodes CASSEEAGDRGEQYF.

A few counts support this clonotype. CDR3 loop: CASSLLAQGGDTQYF. CDR3 nucleotide sequence: TGTGCCAGCAGCTTATTGGCACAGGGGGGCGATACGCAGTATTTT. This rearrangement joins TRBV7-2 to TRBJ2-3; 8 bases line up with TRBD1. V was pared by 2 bases and J by 6 bases, with 7 bases of the junction left unmatched. The germline V gene has CDR1 SGHTA and CDR2 FQGNSA. CDR3 length: 15 residues.

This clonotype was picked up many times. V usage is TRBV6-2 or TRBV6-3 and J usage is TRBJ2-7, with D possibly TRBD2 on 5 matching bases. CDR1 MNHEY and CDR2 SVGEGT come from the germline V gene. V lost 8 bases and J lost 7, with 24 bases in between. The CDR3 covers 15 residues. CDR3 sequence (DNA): TGTGCCAGCTGGGGTAAGCGAGAGGGTCCTGGAGAGCAGTACTTC. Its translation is CASWGKREGPGEQYF.

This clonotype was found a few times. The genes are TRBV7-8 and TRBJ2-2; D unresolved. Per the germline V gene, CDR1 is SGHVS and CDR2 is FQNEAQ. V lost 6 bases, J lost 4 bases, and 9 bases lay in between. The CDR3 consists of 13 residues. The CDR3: CASSPGPTGELFF. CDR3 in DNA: TGTGCCAGCAGTCCGGGCCCCACCGGGGAGCTGTTTTTT.

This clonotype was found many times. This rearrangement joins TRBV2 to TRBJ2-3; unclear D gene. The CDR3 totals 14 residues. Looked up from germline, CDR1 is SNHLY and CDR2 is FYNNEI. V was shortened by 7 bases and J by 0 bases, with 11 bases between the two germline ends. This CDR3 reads CASNRRHSTDTQYF. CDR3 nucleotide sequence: TGTGCCAGCAACCGCCGACACAGCACAGATACGCAGTATTTT.

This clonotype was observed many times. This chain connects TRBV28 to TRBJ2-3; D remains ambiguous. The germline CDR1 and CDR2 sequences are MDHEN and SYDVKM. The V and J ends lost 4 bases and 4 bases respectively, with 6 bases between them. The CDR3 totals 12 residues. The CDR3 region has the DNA TGTGCCAGCAGTTCCGGCCCAGATACGCAGTATTTT. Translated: CASSSGPDTQYF.

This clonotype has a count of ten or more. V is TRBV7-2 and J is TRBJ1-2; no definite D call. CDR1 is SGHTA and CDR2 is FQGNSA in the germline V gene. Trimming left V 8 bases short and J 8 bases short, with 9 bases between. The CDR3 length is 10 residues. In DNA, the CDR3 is TGTGCCAGCGGGGTCGGCGGCTACACCTTC. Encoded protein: CASGVGGYTF.